The 5 T cell receptor beta chains in this list originate from one sample, sequenced in a study of Ad26.COV2.S vaccination and SARS-CoV-2 variants. Treatment in this sample: some 20 received Ad26.COV2.S at low or high dose, single or two shots; 5 received placebo; per-sample allocation not given. It was on day 63 after the first vaccine or placebo injection that samples were taken. Sequenced by immunoSEQ multiplex PCR; TCRdb stores in-frame clones only, minus some. The sample has about 410,000 clones; approximately 86% are singletons. The sequencing here drew on peripheral blood, taken in a trial of Ad26.COV2.S vaccine versus placebo. Every receptor here comes from a person aged 18-65 years who received the Ad26.COV2.S COVID-19 vaccine or a placebo.

V and J are TRBV5-1 and TRBJ1-2, with 11 bases matching TRBD1. J gave up 4 bases and V 4 bases, and 3 bases lay outside the gene matches. The CDR3 totals 14 residues. CDR1 is SGHRS and CDR2 is YFSETQ in the germline V gene. Here the CDR3 reads CASSTGQGGYGYTF. CDR3 coding DNA: TGCGCCAGCAGCACGGGACAGGGGGGCTATGGCTACACCTTC.

The rearrangement links TRBV2 to TRBJ1-2, with D maybe TRBD1 (6 bases). Germline V gives CDR1 SNHLY, CDR2 FYNNEI. CDR3 length equals 15 residues. Trimming left V 6 bases short and J 2 bases short, with 16 bases between. The CDR3 region is CASRGYGQINYGYTF. As DNA, the CDR3 is TGTGCCAGCAGGGGCTATGGACAGATAAACTATGGCTACACCTTC.

This chain links TRBV14 with TRBJ1-1; D ambiguous. The CDR3 runs 15 residues. Between the trimmed V and J ends, which lost 1 base and 1 base, there was a span of 10 bases. Germline V gene data show CDR1 as SGHDN and CDR2 as FVKESK. CDR3 protein: CASSQAIPQNTEAFF. CDR3 nucleotide sequence: TGTGCCAGCAGCCAAGCCATCCCGCAGAACACTGAAGCTTTCTTT.

The V call is TRBV18, the J call TRBJ1-2; 9 nucleotides agree with TRBD1. The germline V gene has CDR1 KGHSH and CDR2 LQKENI. V shed 3 bases, J shed 3 bases, and the junction held 5 bases outside the gene matches. The CDR3 loop spans 15 amino acids. The CDR3 bases are TGTGCCAGCTCACCTACAGGGGGCGCCTACTATGGCTACACCTTC. Its translation is CASSPTGGAYYGYTF.

The rearrangement links TRBV11-2 to TRBJ1-6; D unresolved. In germline, CDR1 is SGHAT, CDR2 FQNNGV. With 2 bases removed from V and 0 bases from J, the gap between germline ends came to 14 bases. The CDR3 runs 18 residues. This CDR3 is CASSLRELGSSYNSPLHF. The CDR3 region has the DNA TGTGCCAGCAGCTTAAGGGAATTGGGGAGCTCCTATAATTCACCCCTCCACTTT.